This T cell receptor (beta chain) comes out of a study of beta chain features in type 1 diabetes. J lost 1 base, V lost 6 bases, and 2 bases had no gene match. Germline V gene data show CDR1 as LNHNV and CDR2 as YYDKDF (reference sequence). The CDR3 is made up of 14 amino acids. This clone is a singleton in its sample. Averaging approximately 0.11 L, one heparinised blood draw came from each individual donor. Each sorted population was over 98% pure. As every portion of the isolated RNA was reverse transcribed, the sequencing read expressed TCRB transcripts. Measured with immunoSEQ multiplex PCR; TCRdb has only the in-frame clones, and not every one. The sample contains 130,000 to 150,000 clones, 7% to 10% of which appear only once.

Sequencing was performed on central memory CD4+ T cells from blood. The receptor was derived from a man aged 18 to 29 in good health. This chain joins TRBV15 and TRBJ2-3, with TRBD2 matching 9 bases. This chain's CDR3 is CATRLAGGTDTQYF. In DNA, the CDR3 is TGTGCCACCAGGTTAGCGGGGGGCACAGATACGCAGTATTTT.